The T cell receptor (beta chain) described here comes from a study of cytomegalovirus exposure and HLA in healthy donors. Trimming took off 4 bases at V and 2 bases at J, with 16 bases between the two ends. This CDR3 region has 16 residues. The germline V gene encodes CDR1 LNHNV and CDR2 YYDKDF (reference sequence). Researchers ran the PCR with 60 Vbeta and 13 Jbeta primers. TCRdb's copy holds only in-frame clones and misses some; the assay was immunoSEQ multiplex PCR. The data show 150,000 or so clones, 75% to 80% seen once. Source material: PBMCs. The chain is built from TRBV15 and TRBJ2-3, with D tentatively TRBD2 (5 bases). This clonotype originated in a man aged 35 to 55 in good health and CMV-seropositive. CDR3: CATSIGRTPTTDTQYF. The CDR3 DNA reads as TGTGCCACCAGCATAGGTCGGACTCCCACCACAGATACGCAGTATTTT.